This passage covers 28 T cell receptor beta chains from one sample sequenced in a study of cytomegalovirus exposure and HLA in healthy donors. The primer mix had 60 Vbeta and 13 Jbeta primers. The assay was immunoSEQ multiplex PCR, and TCRdb's table has in-frame clones only and misses some. The data show 150,000 to 200,000 clones, less than 75% seen once. The specimen was PBMCs. The receptors stem from a girl under 18 in good health and CMV-seronegative.

In DNA form, the CDR3 reads TGTGCCAGCAGCGGGACTAGCAAGCAGTTCTTC. Translating it yields CASSGTSKQFF. V is TRBV9 and J is TRBJ2-1; 8 nucleotides match TRBD2. The CDR3 sequence is 11 residues long. The ends lost 3 bases at V and 11 bases at J; junction bases unmatched: 1. The germline V gene has CDR1 SGDLS and CDR2 YYNGEE.

V gene TRBV15 combines with J gene TRBJ2-7, with a tentative D call TRBD1 (8 bases). The V gene's germline CDR1 is LNHNV and CDR2 YYDKDF (reference sequence). This CDR3 region has 14 residues. The germline V and J ends were trimmed by 7 bases and 3 bases, with 16 bases remaining between them. DNA of the CDR3: TGTGCCACCAACTTGACAGGGGACTACTACGAGCAGTACTTC. Its translation: CATNLTGDYYEQYF.

The V and J genes are TRBV19 and TRBJ1-2, with 7 bases matching TRBD1. The junction had 6 bases not matched to a gene; V was cut back by 7 bases and J by 4 bases. The germline gives CDR1 LNHDA, CDR2 SQIVND (reference sequence). CDR3 length: 13 amino acids. In nucleotides, the CDR3 is TGTGCCAGTATGCCCCGGGACAGCTATGGCTACACCTTC. Translating gives CASMPRDSYGYTF.

The V gene is TRBV5-1, the J gene TRBJ2-7; 7 bases are shared with TRBD1. CDR1 is SGHRS, CDR2 YFSETQ, per germline. The CDR3 covers 12 residues. V trimming: 4 bases; J trimming: 5 bases; junction bases outside the gene matches: 3. CDR3: CASSITGDEQYF. CDR3 sequence (DNA): TGCGCCAGCAGCATAACAGGGGACGAGCAGTACTTC.

This clone was recorded once. Germline and junction disagree at one end, which may indicate a read error. The chain carries TRBV7-7 and TRBJ2-1; TRBD2 matches at 11 bases. This CDR3 is built from 15 residues. Per germline, CDR1 SSHAT and CDR2 FNYEAQ (reference sequence). The DNA of the CDR3 is TGTGCTAGCAGCTTAGCGGGGGGGTTGTACAATGAGCAGTTCTTC. Residues: CASSLAGGLYNEQFF.

This chain links TRBV10-3 with TRBJ1-1; no firm D call. CDR3 size: 15 residues. The V gene's germline CDR1 is ENHRY and CDR2 SYGVKD. V was trimmed by 4 bases and J by 1 base, leaving 13 bases between them. The CDR3 nucleotides are TGTGCCATCAGTGTCAAAGGAGGGCCGAACACTGAAGCTTTCTTT. Its translation is CAISVKGGPNTEAFF.

This chain joins TRBV6-5 and TRBJ2-6; weak D call: TRBD2 (5 bases). V shed 5 bases and J shed 4 bases, with 12 bases lying between them. The CDR3 runs to 15 residues. CDR1 MNHEY and CDR2 SVGAGI come from the germline V gene. The CDR3 loop reads CASSAGPPGANVLTF. CDR3 sequence (DNA): TGTGCCAGCAGTGCGGGCCCCCCCGGGGCCAACGTCCTGACTTTC.

This clone has only a few counts. The genes are TRBV7-9 and TRBJ2-7; 9 positions agree with TRBD2. CDR1 and CDR2 from the germline V gene are SEHNR and FQNEAQ (reference sequence). V shed 3 bases and J 1 base; nucleotides not matched to a gene: 10. This CDR3 is built from 17 residues. As DNA, the CDR3 is TGTGCCAGCAGCTTCCCTAGCGGGGAGCCGATATCCTACGAGCAGTACTTC. The encoded protein is CASSFPSGEPISYEQYF.

J is TRBJ2-3 and V is TRBV7-8; no clear D. The CDR3 runs to 12 residues. CDR1 SGHVS and CDR2 FQNEAQ come from the germline V gene. Trimming stripped 3 bases from V and 2 bases from J, with 3 bases between. CDR3 in amino acids: CASSFLTDTQYF. The CDR3 region has the DNA TGTGCCAGCAGCTTCCTCACAGATACGCAGTATTTT.

The genes are TRBV30 and TRBJ1-1; D is uncertain. The length of the CDR3 is 9 residues. Germline CDR1 is GTSNPN and CDR2 is SVGIG (reference sequence). Trimming removed 5 bases at V and 8 bases at J, with 6 bases between. CDR3 loop: CAWGGEAFF. The DNA for the CDR3 is TGTGCCTGGGGAGGGGAAGCTTTCTTT.

The V and J genes are TRBV19 and TRBJ2-2, with D possibly being TRBD2 (7 bases). The germline gives CDR1 LNHDA, CDR2 SQIVND (reference sequence). The V end lost 7 bases, the J end lost 4 bases, and 19 bases lay between the germline ends. The CDR3 extends over 16 amino acids. The chain's CDR3 is CASTLVGGAPTGELFF. CDR3 DNA: TGTGCCAGTACCCTCGTTGGGGGGGCGCCCACCGGGGAGCTGTTTTTT.

The chain links TRBV18 to TRBJ1-4; 9 nucleotides align to TRBD1. CDR3 size: 15 residues. Germline CDR1 reads KGHSH; CDR2 reads LQKENI. The trim removed 0 bases at V and 7 bases at J, leaving 3 bases unmatched. This CDR3 reads CASSPPGTGLEKLFF. The CDR3 DNA reads TGTGCCAGCTCACCACCGGGGACAGGGCTTGAAAAACTGTTTTTT.

The V and J genes are TRBV5-4 and TRBJ2-3, with a weak D call TRBD2 (6 bases). Trimming cost V 0 bases and J 5 bases, with 10 bases left between them. Germline loops: CDR1 SGHNT, CDR2 YYREEE (reference sequence). The CDR3 loop spans 14 amino acids. The CDR3 sequence is CASSLAGEIDTQYF. As DNA, the CDR3 is TGTGCCAGCAGCTTGGCGGGGGAGATAGATACGCAGTATTTT.

The chain is built from TRBV6-4 and TRBJ2-5; 12 bases are a match to TRBD2. V shed 5 bases and J 5 bases; nucleotides not matched to a gene: 3. Per the germline V gene, CDR1 is MRHNA and CDR2 is SNTAGT. The CDR3 is 14 residues long. The CDR3 DNA reads TGTGCCAGCAGTCTAGCGGGGGGGCGGGAGACCCAGTACTTC. This codes for CASSLAGGRETQYF.

The count of this clone is one. V usage is TRBV6-5 and J usage is TRBJ1-2, with a possible D match to TRBD1 (5 bases). V shed 2 bases and J shed 7 bases, with 14 bases lying between them. CDR3 length equals 14 residues. The V gene's germline CDR1 is MNHEY and CDR2 SVGAGI. CDR3 in amino acids: CASSYAPGYGGYTF. CDR3 in DNA: TGTGCCAGCAGTTACGCACCAGGGTATGGTGGCTACACCTTC.

Ten or more counts support this clone. The rearrangement joins TRBV7-2 to TRBJ2-3; a possible D gene is TRBD2 (5 bases). The CDR3 has 16 residues. The V gene lost 4 bases and the J gene lost 0 bases, with 14 bases spanning the gap. Germline-derived CDR1 and CDR2 are SGHTA and FQGNSA. In DNA, the CDR3 is TGTGCCAGCAGCTCGCGTGGGAGCTTCAGCACAGATACGCAGTATTTT. Residues: CASSSRGSFSTDTQYF.

This rearrangement joins TRBV10-1 to TRBJ2-7, with D unclear. This CDR3 has 11 residues. Germline values: CDR1 WNHNN, CDR2 SYGVQD (reference sequence). V gave up 5 bases and J gave up 4 bases, with 6 bases separating them. Here the CDR3 DNA reads TGCGCCAGCAGTAACAGTTACGAGCAGTACTTC. It translates to CASSNSYEQYF.

This clone was counted between two and nine times. The V call is TRBV19, the J call TRBJ2-3, with 12 bases matching TRBD2. V lost 1 base and J lost 4; bases outside the gene matches: 6. CDR1 LNHDA and CDR2 SQIVND come from the germline V gene (reference sequence). The CDR3 is 17 amino acids. CDR3 DNA sequence: TGTGCCAGTAGTATAGTGCTAGCGGGGGGGCTCGCAGATACGCAGTATTTT. Protein sequence: CASSIVLAGGLADTQYF.

The chain carries TRBV4-1 and TRBJ1-6; D is perhaps TRBD1 (5 bases). The CDR3 loop spans 16 amino acids. The germline CDR1 and CDR2 sequences are MGHRA and YSYEKL. V was clipped by 5 bases and J by 7 bases, with 18 bases between them. This CDR3 reads CASSSGGRALNSPLHF. CDR3 sequence (DNA): TGCGCCAGCAGCTCCGGGGGGAGGGCTTTGAATTCACCCCTCCACTTT.

J is TRBJ2-7 and V is TRBV5-1; tentatively, D is TRBD1 (5 bases). CDR1 and CDR2 from the germline V gene are SGHRS and YFSETQ. Trimming removed 4 bases from V and 0 bases from J, with 11 bases in between. The CDR3 extends over 14 amino acids. CDR3 protein: CASSRTTDSYEQYF. The CDR3 DNA follows: TGCGCCAGCAGCAGGACGACAGACTCCTACGAGCAGTACTTC. Supplemented by reference TRBV5-1 and TRBJ2-7, the full variable domain reads KAGVTQTPRYLIKTRGQQVTLSCSPISGHRSVSWYQQTPGQGLQFLFEYFSETQRNKGNFPGRFSGRQFSNSRSEMNVSTLELGDSALYLCASSRTTDSYEQYFGPGTRLTVT.

The chain employs TRBV13 and TRBJ2-5; TRBD2 matches 10 bases. The V and J ends lost 4 bases and 3 bases, in that order; junction bases with no gene match: 11. Germline loops: CDR1 PRHDT, CDR2 FYEKMQ (reference sequence). This CDR3 spans 17 amino acids. The CDR3 reads CASSSSSGGPIEETQYF. DNA for the CDR3: TGTGCCAGCAGCTCCTCTAGCGGGGGCCCTATCGAAGAGACCCAGTACTTC.

This clone was seen only a few times. V is TRBV2 and J is TRBJ2-1; 9 nucleotides agree with TRBD2. After removal of 4 bases from V and 7 bases from J, the junction contained 5 bases not matched to a gene. The CDR3 extends over 14 amino acids. CDR1 is SNHLY and CDR2 is FYNNEI in the germline V gene. CDR3 in DNA: TGTGCCAGCAGTGCGCGGGGGGGTGGGAATGAGCAGTTCTTC. It is translated as CASSARGGGNEQFF.

The chain employs TRBV19 and TRBJ1-1, with no clear D. V gave up 3 bases and J gave up 3 bases, with 11 bases separating them. CDR3 length: 14 amino acids. CDR1 and CDR2 from the germline V gene are LNHDA and SQIVND (reference sequence). The CDR3 loop reads CASSMVSRDTEAFF. In nucleotides, the CDR3 is TGTGCCAGTAGTATGGTTTCTCGGGACACTGAAGCTTTCTTT. The variable domain in full, with the rest retrieved from reference TRBV19 and TRBJ1-1, is DGGITQSPKYLFRKEGQNVTLSCEQNLNHDAMYWYRQDPGQGLRLIYYSQIVNDFQKGDIAEGYSVSREKKESFPLTVTSAQKNPTAFYLCASSMVSRDTEAFFGQGTRLTVV.

Only a few counts were recorded for this clone. The chain links TRBV7-9 to TRBJ2-7; TRBD1 agrees at 10 bases. After removal of 6 bases from V and 5 bases from J, the junction contained 7 bases not matched to a gene. CDR1 SEHNR and CDR2 FQNEAQ come from the germline V gene (reference sequence). The CDR3 has 14 residues. The CDR3 DNA reads as TGTGCCAGCAGGACCGGGACAGGGGCCGACGAGCAGTACTTC. Amino acids: CASRTGTGADEQYF.

This clone occurred once. V and J are TRBV5-1 and TRBJ2-1, with a tentative D call TRBD1 (6 bases). Germline CDR1 and CDR2: SGHRS and YFSETQ. The V end was cut by 4 bases, the J end by 13 bases, with 12 bases between. This CDR3 region has 11 residues. CDR3 residues: CASSADSRQFF. CDR3 sequence (DNA): TGCGCCAGCAGCGCGGACAGCCGACAGTTCTTC.

The chain combines TRBV19 with TRBJ2-5; 9 nucleotides agree with TRBD2. In germline, CDR1 is LNHDA, CDR2 SQIVND (reference sequence). V shed 3 bases, J shed 4 bases, and the junction held 9 bases outside the gene matches. This CDR3 is 16 amino acids long. CDR3 amino acids: CASSIFPGLASETQYF. As DNA, the CDR3 is TGTGCCAGTAGTATCTTTCCCGGACTAGCGTCAGAGACCCAGTACTTC.

The V call is TRBV9, the J call TRBJ1-1; TRBD1 might be the D (6 bases). This CDR3 has 15 residues. Germline V gene data show CDR1 as SGDLS and CDR2 as YYNGEE. The germline V and J ends were trimmed by 0 bases and 0 bases, with 9 bases remaining between them. The CDR3 loop is CASSVVGQMNTEAFF. CDR3 nucleotides: TGTGCCAGCAGCGTAGTGGGACAAATGAACACTGAAGCTTTCTTT.

This chain connects TRBV5-1 to TRBJ2-7; 7 bases match TRBD1. The CDR3 is made up of 14 amino acids. With V trimmed by 4 bases and J by 3 bases, 7 bases remained unmatched. Germline V lookup: CDR1 SGHRS, CDR2 YFSETQ. CDR3 protein: CASSRSTGDYEQYF. The CDR3 DNA sequence: TGCGCCAGCAGCAGAAGTACAGGGGACTACGAGCAGTACTTC.